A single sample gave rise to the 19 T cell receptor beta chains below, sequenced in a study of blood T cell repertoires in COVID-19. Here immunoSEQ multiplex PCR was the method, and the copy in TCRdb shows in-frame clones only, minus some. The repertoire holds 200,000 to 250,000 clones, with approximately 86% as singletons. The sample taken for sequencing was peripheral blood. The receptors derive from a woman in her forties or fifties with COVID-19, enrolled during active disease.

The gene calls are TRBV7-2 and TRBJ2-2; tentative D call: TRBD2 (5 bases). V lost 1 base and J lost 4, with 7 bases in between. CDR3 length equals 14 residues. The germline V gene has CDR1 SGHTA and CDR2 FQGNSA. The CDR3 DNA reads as TGTGCCAGCAGCTTAGAGCGGTTCACCGGGGAGCTGTTTTTT. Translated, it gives CASSLERFTGELFF.

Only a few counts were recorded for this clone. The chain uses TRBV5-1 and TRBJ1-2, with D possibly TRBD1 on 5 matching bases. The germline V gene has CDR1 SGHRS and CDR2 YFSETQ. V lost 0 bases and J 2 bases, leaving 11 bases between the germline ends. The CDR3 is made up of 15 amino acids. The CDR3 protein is CASSLVVGGNYGYTF. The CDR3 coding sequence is TGCGCCAGCAGCTTGGTAGTTGGGGGGAACTATGGCTACACCTTC.

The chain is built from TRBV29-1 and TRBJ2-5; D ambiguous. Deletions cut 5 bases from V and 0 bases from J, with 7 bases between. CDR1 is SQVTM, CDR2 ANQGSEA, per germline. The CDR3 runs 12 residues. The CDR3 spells CSVKAYQETQYF. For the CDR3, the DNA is TGCAGCGTTAAAGCGTACCAAGAGACCCAGTACTTC.

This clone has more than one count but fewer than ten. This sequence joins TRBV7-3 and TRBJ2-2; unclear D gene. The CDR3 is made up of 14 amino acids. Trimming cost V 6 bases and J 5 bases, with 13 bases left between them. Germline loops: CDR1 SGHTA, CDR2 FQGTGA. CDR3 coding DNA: TGTGCCAGCAGAACTACCCCCGGGACCGGGGAGCTGTTTTTT. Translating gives CASRTTPGTGELFF.

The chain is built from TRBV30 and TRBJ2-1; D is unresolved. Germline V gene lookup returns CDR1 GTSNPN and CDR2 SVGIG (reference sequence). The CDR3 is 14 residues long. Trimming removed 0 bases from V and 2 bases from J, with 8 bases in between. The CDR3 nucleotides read TGTGCCTGGAGTGTACAGACCCCCTACAATGAGCAGTTCTTC. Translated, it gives CAWSVQTPYNEQFF. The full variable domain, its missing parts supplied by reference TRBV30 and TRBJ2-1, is SQTIHQWPATLVQPVGSPLSLECTVEGTSNPNLYWYRQAAGRGLQLLFYSVGIGQISSEVPQNLSASRPQDRQFILSSKKLLLSDSGFYLCAWSVQTPYNEQFFGPGTRLTVL.

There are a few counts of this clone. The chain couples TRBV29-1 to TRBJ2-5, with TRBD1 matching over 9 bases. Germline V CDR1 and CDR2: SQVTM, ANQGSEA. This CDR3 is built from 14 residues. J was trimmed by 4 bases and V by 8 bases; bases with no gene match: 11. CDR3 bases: TGCAGCATAGGAGCGGGGACAGGGAGAGAGACCCAGTACTTC. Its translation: CSIGAGTGRETQYF. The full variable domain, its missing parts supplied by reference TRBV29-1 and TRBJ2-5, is SAVISQKPSRDICQRGTSLTIQCQVDSQVTMMFWYRQQPGQSLTLIATANQGSEATYESGFVIDKFPISRPNLTFSTLTVSNMSPEDSSIYLCSIGAGTGRETQYFGPGTRLLVL.

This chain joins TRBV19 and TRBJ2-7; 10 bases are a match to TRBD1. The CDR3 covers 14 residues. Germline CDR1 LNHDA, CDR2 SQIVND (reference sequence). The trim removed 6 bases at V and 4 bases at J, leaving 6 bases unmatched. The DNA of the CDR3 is TGTGCCAGTAGCCGGGACAGGGGACTATACGAGCAGTACTTC. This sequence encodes CASSRDRGLYEQYF. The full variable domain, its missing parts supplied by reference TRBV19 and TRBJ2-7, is DGGITQSPKYLFRKEGQNVTLSCEQNLNHDAMYWYRQDPGQGLRLIYYSQIVNDFQKGDIAEGYSVSREKKESFPLTVTSAQKNPTAFYLCASSRDRGLYEQYFGPGTRLTVT.

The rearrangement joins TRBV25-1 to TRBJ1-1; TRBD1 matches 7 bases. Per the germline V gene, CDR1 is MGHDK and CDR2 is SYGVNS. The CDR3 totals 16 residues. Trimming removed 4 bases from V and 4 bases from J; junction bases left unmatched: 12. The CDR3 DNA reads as TGTGCCAGCAGTGCGCCCCGGGACAGCTTTGGCACTGAAGCTTTCTTT. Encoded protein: CASSAPRDSFGTEAFF. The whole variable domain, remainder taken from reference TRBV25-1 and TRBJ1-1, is EADIYQTPRYLVIGTGKKITLECSQTMGHDKMYWYQQDPGMELHLIHYSYGVNSTEKGDLSSESTVSRIRTEHFPLTLESARPSHTSQYLCASSAPRDSFGTEAFFGQGTRLTVV.

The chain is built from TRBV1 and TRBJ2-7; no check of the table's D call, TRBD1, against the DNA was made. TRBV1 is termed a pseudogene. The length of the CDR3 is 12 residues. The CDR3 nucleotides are TGCACCAGCAGCCAAGATGGGGACAGGGGGCCCTTC. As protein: CTSSQDGDRGPF.

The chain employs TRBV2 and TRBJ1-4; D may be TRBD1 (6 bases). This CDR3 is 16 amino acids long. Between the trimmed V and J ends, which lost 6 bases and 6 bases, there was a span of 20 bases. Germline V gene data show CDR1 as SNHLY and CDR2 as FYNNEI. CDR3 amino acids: CASRASGGRGDEKLFF. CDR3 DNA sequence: TGTGCCAGCAGGGCCTCGGGGGGGCGAGGAGATGAAAAACTGTTTTTT.

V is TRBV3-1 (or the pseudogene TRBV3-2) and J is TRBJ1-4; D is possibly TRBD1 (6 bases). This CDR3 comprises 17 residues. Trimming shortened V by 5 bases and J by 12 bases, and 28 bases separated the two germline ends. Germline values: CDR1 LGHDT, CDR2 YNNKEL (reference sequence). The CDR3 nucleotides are TGTGCCAGCAGCTCAACGTCCGGGTGGGGCAGGGGTGAGGAACTGTTTTTT. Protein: CASSSTSGWGRGEELFF.

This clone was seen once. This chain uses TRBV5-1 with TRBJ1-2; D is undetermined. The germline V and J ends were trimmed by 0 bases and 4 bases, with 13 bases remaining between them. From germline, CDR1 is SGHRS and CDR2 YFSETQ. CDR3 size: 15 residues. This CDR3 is CASSLVAGEIYGYTF. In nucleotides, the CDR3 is TGCGCCAGCAGCTTGGTGGCAGGTGAGATCTATGGCTACACCTTC.

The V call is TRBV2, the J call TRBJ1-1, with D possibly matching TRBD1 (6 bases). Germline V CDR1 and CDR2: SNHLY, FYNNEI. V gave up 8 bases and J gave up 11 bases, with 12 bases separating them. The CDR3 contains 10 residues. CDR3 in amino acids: CASGGASAFF. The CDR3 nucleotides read TGTGCCAGCGGGGGGGCTAGTGCTTTCTTT.

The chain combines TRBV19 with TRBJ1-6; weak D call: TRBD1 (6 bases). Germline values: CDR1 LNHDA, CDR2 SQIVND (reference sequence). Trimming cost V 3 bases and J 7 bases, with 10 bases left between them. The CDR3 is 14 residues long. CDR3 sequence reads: CASSMGGRNSPLHF. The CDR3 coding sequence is TGTGCCAGTAGTATGGGGGGGCGGAATTCACCCCTCCACTTT.

The CDR3 bases are TGTGCCAGCAGCTTTACGACAGGGGGTCTCCCTAGCGAGCAGTACTTC. It translates to CASSFTTGGLPSEQYF. V is TRBV7-2 and J is TRBJ2-7; 9 bases fit TRBD1. The ends lost 3 bases at V and 6 bases at J; junction bases unmatched: 12. This CDR3 comprises 16 residues. Per germline, CDR1 SGHTA and CDR2 FQGNSA.

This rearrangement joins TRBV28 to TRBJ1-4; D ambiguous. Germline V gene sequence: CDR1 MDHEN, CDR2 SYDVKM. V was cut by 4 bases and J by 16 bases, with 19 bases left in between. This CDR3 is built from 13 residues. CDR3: CASSSTVTATQFF. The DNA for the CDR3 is TGTGCCAGCAGTTCTACGGTAACAGCTACCCAGTTTTTT.

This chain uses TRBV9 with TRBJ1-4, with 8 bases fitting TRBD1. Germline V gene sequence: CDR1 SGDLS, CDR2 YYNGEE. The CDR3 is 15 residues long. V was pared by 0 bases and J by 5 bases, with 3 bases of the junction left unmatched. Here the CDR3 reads CASSVAAGGNEKLFF. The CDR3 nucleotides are TGTGCCAGCAGCGTAGCGGCAGGGGGCAATGAAAAACTGTTTTTT.

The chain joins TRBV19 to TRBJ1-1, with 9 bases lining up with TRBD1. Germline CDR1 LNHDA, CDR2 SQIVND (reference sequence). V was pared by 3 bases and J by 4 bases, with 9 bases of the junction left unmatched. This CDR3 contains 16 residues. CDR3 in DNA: TGTGCCAGTAGTATGTACAGGGGGCGACGAGGCACTGAAGCTTTCTTT. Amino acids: CASSMYRGRRGTEAFF.

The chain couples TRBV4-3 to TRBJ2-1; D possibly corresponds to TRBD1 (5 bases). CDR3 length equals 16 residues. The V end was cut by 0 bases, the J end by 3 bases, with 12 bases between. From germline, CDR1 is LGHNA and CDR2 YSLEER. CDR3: CASSQEARQYYNEQFF. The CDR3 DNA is TGCGCCAGCAGCCAAGAAGCCCGACAGTACTACAATGAGCAGTTCTTC.